These T cell receptor beta chains were read from a single sample in a study of blood T cell repertoires in COVID-19. Only in-frame clones appear in the TCRdb table, and some are missing; sequencing was by immunoSEQ multiplex PCR. The sample records more than 140,000 clones, 80% to 90% being singletons. Source material: peripheral blood. These receptors came from a woman aged 50 to 60 in a cohort sampled during active or convalescent COVID-19. The CDR3 runs from the conserved cysteine through the conserved F or W. The order of the fields is V gene, clone size, D gene, J gene, CDR3 protein, CDR3 DNA. A D gene is named only where the DNA matches it firmly. Clone size is shown for a subset of rows, as once, few, many or a class of expanded clone.

V: TRBV27
size: NA
D: NA
J: TRBJ1-1
CDR3: CASSLFLNTEAFF
DNA: TGTGCCAGCAGTTTATTTCTTAACACTGAAGCTTTCTTT

V: TRBV9
size: NA
D: TRBD2
J: TRBJ2-5
CDR3: CASSVASGGAKETQYF
DNA: TGTGCCAGCAGCGTGGCTAGCGGGGGGGCAAAAGAGACCCAGTACTTC

V: TRBV18
size: few
D: TRBD1
J: TRBJ1-2
CDR3: CASSPGQGANYGYTF
DNA: TGTGCCAGCTCACCGGGACAGGGGGCTAACTATGGCTACACCTTC

V: TRBV7-2
size: NA
D: TRBD1
J: TRBJ2-7
CDR3: CASSPVSTGGYEQYF
DNA: TGTGCCAGCAGCCCGGTATCGACAGGGGGCTACGAGCAGTACTTC

V: TRBV2
size: NA
D: NA
J: TRBJ2-7
CDR3: CASSDRGSGALLSSYEQYF
DNA: TGTGCCAGCAGTGATCGGGGCTCAGGGGCCCTTCTCAGCTCCTACGAGCAGTACTTC

V: TRBV30
size: NA
D: TRBD1
J: TRBJ2-2
CDR3: CAWASGTGGTGELFF
DNA: TGTGCCTGGGCTTCTGGGACAGGGGGCACCGGGGAGCTGTTTTTT

V: TRBV9
size: NA
D: NA
J: TRBJ2-1
CDR3: CASSVGGETYNEQFF
DNA: TGTGCCAGCAGCGTAGGGGGGGAGACCTACAATGAGCAGTTCTTC

V: TRBV5-4
size: NA
D: TRBD2
J: TRBJ2-3
CDR3: CASSLRAGGPTDTQYF
DNA: TGTGCCAGCAGCTTGAGGGCGGGGGGGCCCACAGATACGCAGTATTTT

V: TRBV7-3
size: NA
D: NA
J: TRBJ1-2
CDR3: CASSLSGRGHGYTF
DNA: TGTGCCAGCAGCTTATCGGGCAGGGGACATGGCTACACCTTC

V: TRBV12-3/TRBV12-4
size: NA
D: NA
J: TRBJ1-2
CDR3: CASRAQGNYGYTF
DNA: TGTGCCAGCAGAGCACAGGGAAACTATGGCTACACCTTC

V: TRBV24-1
size: NA
D: TRBD2
J: TRBJ2-5
CDR3: CATSDLLAGGRETQYF
DNA: TGTGCCACCAGTGATTTGCTAGCGGGGGGCCGGGAGACCCAGTACTTC

V: TRBV2
size: NA
D: NA
J: TRBJ1-2
CDR3: CASTSGATSGYTF
DNA: TGTGCCAGCACTTCAGGGGCCACGTCGGGCTACACCTTC

V: TRBV7-9
size: NA
D: NA
J: TRBJ1-1
CDR3: CASSKEGLTEAFF
DNA: TGTGCCAGCAGCAAAGAGGGGTTGACTGAAGCTTTCTTT

V: TRBV5-1
size: NA
D: TRBD2
J: TRBJ2-1
CDR3: CASSLPSSGGGNEQFF
DNA: TGCGCCAGCAGCTTGCCTTCTAGCGGGGGGGGCAATGAGCAGTTCTTC

V: TRBV19
size: NA
D: TRBD1
J: TRBJ1-2
CDR3: CASNADRFLYYGYTF
DNA: TGTGCCAGTAATGCGGACAGGTTTCTATATTATGGCTACACCTTC

V: TRBV7-9
size: once
D: TRBD2
J: TRBJ2-5
CDR3: CASSLGSGAGQETQYF
DNA: TGTGCCAGCAGCTTAGGGAGCGGGGCAGGCCAAGAGACCCAGTACTTC

V: TRBV19
size: few
D: NA
J: TRBJ1-5
CDR3: CASSIRGGSTDSNQPQHF
DNA: TGTGCCAGTAGTATAAGAGGCGGCAGTACGGATAGCAATCAGCCCCAGCATTTT

V: TRBV7-6
size: once
D: TRBD2
J: TRBJ2-1
CDR3: CASSPPFPQTSGGSPGRHEQFF
DNA: TGTGCCAGCAGCCCACCGTTCCCGCAAACTAGCGGGGGGTCCCCCGGGAGGCATGAGCAGTTCTTC

V: TRBV7-2
size: NA
D: TRBD1
J: TRBJ1-1
CDR3: CASSPTATGSRYTEAFF
DNA: TGTGCCAGCAGCCCTACGGCGACAGGGAGTAGGTACACTGAAGCTTTCTTT

V: TRBV7-9
size: NA
D: TRBD2
J: TRBJ2-3
CDR3: CASRTGTSGTTDTQYF
DNA: TGTGCCAGCAGAACCGGGACTAGCGGGACCACAGATACGCAGTATTTT

V: TRBV6-2/TRBV6-3
size: NA
D: NA
J: TRBJ1-2
CDR3: CASSYEPIRRVYGYTF
DNA: TGTGCCAGCAGTTACGAACCCATCAGACGGGTCTATGGCTACACCTTC

V: TRBV3-1/TRBV3-2
size: NA
D: NA
J: TRBJ1-4
CDR3: CASSQEAGHGNEKLFF
DNA: TGTGCCAGCAGCCAGGAAGCAGGACACGGGAATGAAAAACTGTTTTTT

V: TRBV3-1/TRBV3-2
size: NA
D: TRBD1
J: TRBJ2-7
CDR3: CASSLGTGGGRSYEQYF
DNA: TGTGCCAGCAGCCTGGGGACAGGGGGCGGTAGGTCCTACGAGCAGTACTTC

V: TRBV6-1
size: NA
D: NA
J: TRBJ1-3
CDR3: CASSDGASGNTIYF
DNA: TGTGCCAGCAGTGATGGGGCCTCTGGAAACACCATATATTTT

V: TRBV19
size: NA
D: NA
J: TRBJ1-3
CDR3: CASSDQTATGNTIYF
DNA: TGTGCCAGTAGTGACCAGACAGCCACTGGAAACACCATATATTTT

V: TRBV27
size: many
D: TRBD2
J: TRBJ2-7
CDR3: CASSLFPPGREDEQYF
DNA: TGTGCCAGCAGTTTATTTCCCCCCGGACGGGAGGACGAGCAGTACTTC

V: TRBV5-1
size: NA
D: NA
J: TRBJ1-2
CDR3: CASSWAGTGYTF
DNA: TGCGCCAGTAGCTGGGCAGGAACTGGCTACACCTTC

V: TRBV7-2
size: once
D: NA
J: TRBJ1-2
CDR3: CASSLASGQKDYGYTF
DNA: TGTGCCAGCAGCTTAGCGTCGGGACAAAAAGACTATGGCTACACCTTC

V: TRBV18
size: NA
D: NA
J: TRBJ1-5
CDR3: CASSGQRTQPQHF
DNA: TGTGCCAGCTCAGGACAGAGGACTCAGCCCCAGCATTTT

V: TRBV7-9
size: NA
D: TRBD1
J: TRBJ1-2
CDR3: CASTRQGVNYGYTF
DNA: TGTGCCAGCACCCGACAGGGAGTAAACTATGGCTACACCTTC

V: TRBV19
size: NA
D: TRBD1
J: TRBJ2-5
CDR3: CASSGRQGRLETQYF
DNA: TGTGCCAGTAGTGGAAGACAGGGGCGGCTAGAGACCCAGTACTTC

V: TRBV5-1
size: NA
D: TRBD2
J: TRBJ2-3
CDR3: CASSPQRGVTDTQYF
DNA: TGCGCCAGCAGCCCTCAGCGGGGGGTCACAGATACGCAGTATTTT

V: TRBV4-1
size: NA
D: NA
J: TRBJ1-2
CDR3: CASSQSAQGLYGYTF
DNA: TGCGCCAGCAGCCAATCCGCCCAGGGCCTCTATGGCTACACCTTC

V: TRBV9
size: few
D: TRBD2
J: TRBJ2-5
CDR3: CASSVDSGGRETQYF
DNA: TGTGCCAGCAGCGTAGATAGCGGGGGGCGGGAGACCCAGTACTTC

V: TRBV30
size: NA
D: NA
J: TRBJ2-1
CDR3: CAWRVAGARDEQFF
DNA: TGTGCCTGGAGGGTGGCGGGGGCCCGGGATGAGCAGTTCTTC

V: TRBV19
size: NA
D: TRBD1
J: TRBJ1-4
CDR3: CASSSGQGVEKLFF
DNA: TGTGCCAGTAGTAGCGGACAGGGTGTGGAAAAACTGTTTTTT

V: TRBV6-5
size: NA
D: TRBD1
J: TRBJ1-1
CDR3: CASSSRGQSRIEAFF
DNA: TGTGCCAGCAGTAGCAGGGGGCAGAGTAGAATTGAAGCTTTCTTT

V: TRBV3-1/TRBV3-2
size: NA
D: NA
J: TRBJ2-2
CDR3: CASRSTLQQRRTGELFF
DNA: TGTGCCAGCAGATCAACCTTACAGCAGCGGAGGACCGGGGAGCTGTTTTTT

V: TRBV7-2
size: few
D: TRBD2
J: TRBJ2-2
CDR3: CASGSPGGHTGELFF
DNA: TGTGCCAGCGGAAGCCCGGGGGGGCATACCGGGGAGCTGTTTTTT

V: TRBV2
size: NA
D: NA
J: TRBJ1-6
CDR3: CASRPRGTYNSPLHF
DNA: TGTGCCAGCAGACCAAGGGGGACGTATAATTCACCCCTCCACTTT

V: TRBV27
size: NA
D: TRBD1
J: TRBJ2-7
CDR3: CASIGGGDRGYEQYF
DNA: TGTGCCAGCATAGGCGGTGGGGACAGGGGATACGAGCAGTACTTC

V: TRBV23-1
size: NA
D: TRBD1
J: TRBJ1-1
CDR3: CASSLRRDRNTEAFF
DNA: TGCGCCAGCAGTTTACGCCGGGACAGGAACACTGAAGCTTTCTTT

V: TRBV18
size: once
D: NA
J: TRBJ1-1
CDR3: CASSSLDSDTEAFF
DNA: TGTGCCAGCTCATCTCTGGACAGTGACACTGAAGCTTTCTTT

V: TRBV5-5
size: NA
D: NA
J: TRBJ1-5
CDR3: CASRPSQGTNQPQHF
DNA: TGTGCCAGCAGACCATCACAGGGCACCAATCAGCCCCAGCATTTT

V: TRBV24-1
size: once
D: NA
J: TRBJ2-2
CDR3: CATEHNTGELFF
DNA: TGTGCCACCGAGCATAACACCGGGGAGCTGTTTTTT

V: TRBV6-4
size: NA
D: NA
J: TRBJ2-3
CDR3: CASSETVARGTDTQYF
DNA: TGTGCCAGCAGTGAGACCGTCGCGCGGGGCACAGATACGCAGTATTTT

V: TRBV7-2
size: NA
D: NA
J: TRBJ1-6
CDR3: CASSLSDRYLSPLHF
DNA: TGTGCCAGCAGCTTATCCGACAGATACCTTTCACCCCTCCACTTT

V: TRBV5-1
size: once
D: TRBD2
J: TRBJ2-5
CDR3: CASSDPGGQETQYF
DNA: TGCGCCAGCAGCGATCCGGGGGGACAAGAGACCCAGTACTTC

V: TRBV19
size: once
D: TRBD2
J: TRBJ2-7
CDR3: CASSTLAGGLYEQYF
DNA: TGTGCCAGTAGTACACTAGCGGGGGGACTCTACGAGCAGTACTTC